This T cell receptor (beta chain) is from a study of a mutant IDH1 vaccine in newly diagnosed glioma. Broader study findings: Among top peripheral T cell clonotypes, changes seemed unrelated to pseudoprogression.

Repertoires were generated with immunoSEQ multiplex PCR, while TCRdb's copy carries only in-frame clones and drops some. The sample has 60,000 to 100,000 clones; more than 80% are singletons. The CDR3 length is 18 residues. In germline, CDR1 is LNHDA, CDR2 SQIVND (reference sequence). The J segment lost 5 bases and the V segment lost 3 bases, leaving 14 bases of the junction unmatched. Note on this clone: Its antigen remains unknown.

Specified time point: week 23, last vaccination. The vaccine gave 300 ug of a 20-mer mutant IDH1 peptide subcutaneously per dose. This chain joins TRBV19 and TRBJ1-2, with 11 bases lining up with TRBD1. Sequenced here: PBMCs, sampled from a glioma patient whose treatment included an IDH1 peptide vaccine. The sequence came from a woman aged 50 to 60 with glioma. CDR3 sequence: CASSISAGTGGKRYGYTF. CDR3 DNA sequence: TGTGCCAGTAGTATCTCTGCCGGGACAGGGGGTAAGCGGTATGGCTACACCTTC. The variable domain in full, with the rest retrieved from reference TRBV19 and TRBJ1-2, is DGGITQSPKYLFRKEGQNVTLSCEQNLNHDAMYWYRQDPGQGLRLIYYSQIVNDFQKGDIAEGYSVSREKKESFPLTVTSAQKNPTAFYLCASSISAGTGGKRYGYTFGSGTRLTVV.